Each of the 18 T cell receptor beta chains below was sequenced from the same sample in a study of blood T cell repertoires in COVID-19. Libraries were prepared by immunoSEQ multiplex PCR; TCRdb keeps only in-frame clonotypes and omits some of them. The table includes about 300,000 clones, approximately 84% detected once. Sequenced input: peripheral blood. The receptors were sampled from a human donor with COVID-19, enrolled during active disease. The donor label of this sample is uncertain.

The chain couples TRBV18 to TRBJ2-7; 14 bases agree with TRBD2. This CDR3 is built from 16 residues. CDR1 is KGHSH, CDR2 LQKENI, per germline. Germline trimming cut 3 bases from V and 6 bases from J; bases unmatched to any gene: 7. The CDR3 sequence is CASSPGLAGAGGEQYF. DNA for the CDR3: TGTGCCAGCTCACCGGGACTAGCGGGAGCGGGAGGCGAGCAGTACTTC.

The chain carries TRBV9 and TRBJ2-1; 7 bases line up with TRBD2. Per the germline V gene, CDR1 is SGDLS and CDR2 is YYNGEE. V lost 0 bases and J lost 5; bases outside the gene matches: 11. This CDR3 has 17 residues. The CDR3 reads CASSVGLMGAGNNEQFF. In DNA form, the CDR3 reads TGTGCCAGCAGCGTAGGTTTGATGGGAGCGGGAAACAATGAGCAGTTCTTC.

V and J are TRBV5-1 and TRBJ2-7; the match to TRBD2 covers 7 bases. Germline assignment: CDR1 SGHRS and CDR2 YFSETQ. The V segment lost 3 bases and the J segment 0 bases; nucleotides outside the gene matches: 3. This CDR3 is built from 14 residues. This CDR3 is CASSSSGGSYEQYF. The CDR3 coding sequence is TGCGCCAGCAGCTCTAGCGGAGGCTCCTACGAGCAGTACTTC.

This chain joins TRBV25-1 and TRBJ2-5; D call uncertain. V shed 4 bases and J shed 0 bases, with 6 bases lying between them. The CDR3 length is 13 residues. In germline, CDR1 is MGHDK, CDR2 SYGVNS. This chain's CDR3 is CASSGLYQETQYF. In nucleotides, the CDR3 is TGTGCCAGCAGTGGGCTGTACCAAGAGACCCAGTACTTC.

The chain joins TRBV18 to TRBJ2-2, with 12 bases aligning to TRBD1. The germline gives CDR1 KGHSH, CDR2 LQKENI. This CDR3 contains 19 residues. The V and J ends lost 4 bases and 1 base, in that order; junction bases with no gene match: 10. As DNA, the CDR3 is TGTGCCAGCTCACGCCGTCCCGGGACAGGGGGCTGGAACACCGGGGAGCTGTTTTTT. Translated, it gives CASSRRPGTGGWNTGELFF.

The CDR3 here is CASSPRLRDRGYEQYF. CDR3 nucleotides: TGTGCCAGCAGCCCACGACTCCGGGACAGAGGCTACGAGCAGTACTTC. V gene TRBV7-8 combines with J gene TRBJ2-7; 7 nucleotides agree with TRBD1. Germline assignment: CDR1 SGHVS and CDR2 FQNEAQ. J lost 3 bases, V lost 5 bases, and 13 bases had no gene match. The CDR3 extends over 16 amino acids.

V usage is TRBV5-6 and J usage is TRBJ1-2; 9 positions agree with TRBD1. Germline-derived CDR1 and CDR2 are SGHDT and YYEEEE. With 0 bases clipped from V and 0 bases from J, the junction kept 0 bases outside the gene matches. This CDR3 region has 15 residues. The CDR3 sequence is CASSLGTGANYGYTF. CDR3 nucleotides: TGTGCCAGCAGCTTGGGGACAGGGGCTAACTATGGCTACACCTTC.

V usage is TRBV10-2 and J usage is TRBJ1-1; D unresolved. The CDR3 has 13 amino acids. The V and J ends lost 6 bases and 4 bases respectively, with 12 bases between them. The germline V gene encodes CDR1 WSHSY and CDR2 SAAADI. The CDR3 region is CASSLTTITEAFF. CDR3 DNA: TGCGCCAGCAGCCTGACTACTATCACTGAAGCTTTCTTT.

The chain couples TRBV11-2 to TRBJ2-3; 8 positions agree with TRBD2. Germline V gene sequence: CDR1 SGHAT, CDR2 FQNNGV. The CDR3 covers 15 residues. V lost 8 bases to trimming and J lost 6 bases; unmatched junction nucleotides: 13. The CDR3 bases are TGTGCCAGCTCCCTCGGGACTAGAGTCGCTGATACGCAGTATTTT. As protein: CASSLGTRVADTQYF.

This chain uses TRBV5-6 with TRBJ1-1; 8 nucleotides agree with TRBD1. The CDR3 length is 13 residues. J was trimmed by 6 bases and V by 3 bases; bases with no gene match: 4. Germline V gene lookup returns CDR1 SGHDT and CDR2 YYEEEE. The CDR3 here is CASSWTGRSEAFF. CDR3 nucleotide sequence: TGTGCCAGCAGCTGGACAGGGAGATCTGAAGCTTTCTTT. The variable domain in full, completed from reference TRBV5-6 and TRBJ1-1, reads DAGVTQSPTHLIKTRGQQVTLRCSPKSGHDTVSWYQQALGQGPQFIFQYYEEEERQRGNFPDRFSGHQFPNYSSELNVNALLLGDSALYLCASSWTGRSEAFFGQGTRLTVV.

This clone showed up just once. The CDR3 DNA reads as TGCGCCAGCAGCTTGATCGGACTAGCCTCCTACGAGCAGTACTTC. This encodes CASSLIGLASYEQYF. The chain links TRBV5-1 to TRBJ2-7, with TRBD2 identical over 8 bases. Trimming cost V 1 base and J 0 bases; bases outside gene matches: 3. This CDR3 has 15 amino acids. Per germline, CDR1 SGHRS and CDR2 YFSETQ.

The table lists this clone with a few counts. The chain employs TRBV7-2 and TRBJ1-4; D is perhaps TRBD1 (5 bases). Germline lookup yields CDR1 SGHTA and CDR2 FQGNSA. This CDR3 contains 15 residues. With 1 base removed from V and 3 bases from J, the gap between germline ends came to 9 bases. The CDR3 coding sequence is TGTGCCAGCAGCTTAGACAGGCAGTCTAATGAAAAACTGTTTTTT. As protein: CASSLDRQSNEKLFF.

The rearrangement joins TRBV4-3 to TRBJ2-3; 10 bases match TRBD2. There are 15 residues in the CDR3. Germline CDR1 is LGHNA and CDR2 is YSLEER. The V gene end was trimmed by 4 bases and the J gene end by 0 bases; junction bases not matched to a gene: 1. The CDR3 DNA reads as TGCGCCAGCAGCCTACTAGCGGGAAGCACAGATACGCAGTATTTT. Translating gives CASSLLAGSTDTQYF.

The CDR3 reads CASSLQGAVGGYTF. In DNA, the CDR3 is TGTGCCAGCAGCCTACAGGGGGCAGTCGGGGGCTACACCTTC. The chain carries TRBV28 and TRBJ1-2; 9 bases align to TRBD1. J gave up 8 bases and V 6 bases, and 10 bases lay outside the gene matches. Looked up from germline, CDR1 is MDHEN and CDR2 is SYDVKM. The CDR3 runs 14 residues.

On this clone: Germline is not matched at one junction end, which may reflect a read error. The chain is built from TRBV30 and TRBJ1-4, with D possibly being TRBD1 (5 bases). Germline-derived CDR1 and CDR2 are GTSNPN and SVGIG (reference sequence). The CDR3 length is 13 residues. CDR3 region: CAYRGGMNGKLFF. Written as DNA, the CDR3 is TGTGCCTACCGGGGGGGGATGAATGGAAAACTGTTTTTT.

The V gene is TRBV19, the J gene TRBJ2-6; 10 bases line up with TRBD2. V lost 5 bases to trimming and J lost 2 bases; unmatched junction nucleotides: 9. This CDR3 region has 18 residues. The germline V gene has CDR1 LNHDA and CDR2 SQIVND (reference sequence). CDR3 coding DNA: TGTGCCAGTAGTCAACGCCTAGCGGGAGTTCCTGGGGCCAACGTCCTGACTTTC. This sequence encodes CASSQRLAGVPGANVLTF. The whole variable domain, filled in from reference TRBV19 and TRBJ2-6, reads DGGITQSPKYLFRKEGQNVTLSCEQNLNHDAMYWYRQDPGQGLRLIYYSQIVNDFQKGDIAEGYSVSREKKESFPLTVTSAQKNPTAFYLCASSQRLAGVPGANVLTFGAGSRLTVL.

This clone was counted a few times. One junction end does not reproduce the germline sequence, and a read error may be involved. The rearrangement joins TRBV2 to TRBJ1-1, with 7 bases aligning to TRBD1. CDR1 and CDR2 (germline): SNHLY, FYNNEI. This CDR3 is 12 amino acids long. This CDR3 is CASREGAGGVPF. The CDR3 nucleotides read TGTGCCAGCAGGGAGGGGGCAGGCGGAGTCCCGTTT.

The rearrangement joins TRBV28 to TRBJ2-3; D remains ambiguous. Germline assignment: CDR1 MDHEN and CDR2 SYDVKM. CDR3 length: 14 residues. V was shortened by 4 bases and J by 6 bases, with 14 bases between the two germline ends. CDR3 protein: CASSSTFPRDTQYF. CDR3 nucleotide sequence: TGTGCCAGCAGTTCCACCTTCCCGCGCGATACGCAGTATTTT.